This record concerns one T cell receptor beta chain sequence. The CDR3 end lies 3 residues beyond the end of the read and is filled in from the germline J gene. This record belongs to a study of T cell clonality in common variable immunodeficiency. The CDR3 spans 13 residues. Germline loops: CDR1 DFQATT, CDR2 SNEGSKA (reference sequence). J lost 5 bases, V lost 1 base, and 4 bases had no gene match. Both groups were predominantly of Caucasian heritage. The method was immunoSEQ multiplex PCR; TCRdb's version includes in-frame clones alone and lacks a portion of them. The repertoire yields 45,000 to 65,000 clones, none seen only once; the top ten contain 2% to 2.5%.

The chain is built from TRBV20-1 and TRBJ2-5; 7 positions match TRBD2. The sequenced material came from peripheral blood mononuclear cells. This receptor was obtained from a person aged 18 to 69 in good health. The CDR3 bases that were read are TGCAGTGCTAGAGGGGTAGCGGGTGAGACC. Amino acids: CSARGVAGET. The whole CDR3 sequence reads CSARGVAGETQYF.